Below are 6 T cell receptor beta chains sequenced from a single sample in a study of T cells in Graves' hyperthyroidism and ophthalmopathy. Using RNA transcripts as the source, TCR beta CDR3 regions were amplified. Using the HTBI primer set, a first-round RT-PCR was run on the TCR CDR3. TCRdb passed the multiplex PCR reads through MiXCR, listing each CDR3 protein once. The sample lists 400,000 to 550,000 distinct CDR3 sequences; around an eighth were seen once. The sequencing input was blood. The receptors stem from a woman between 18 and 30 years old with Graves' hyperthyroidism.

This clonotype came up a few times. V is TRBV7-8 and J is TRBJ1-2, with D uncertain. The ends were cut back, 0 bases at V and 4 bases at J, with 12 bases in the middle. The CDR3 is made up of 15 amino acids. Germline assignment: CDR1 SGHVS and CDR2 FQNEAQ. The CDR3 region has the DNA TGTGCCAGCAGCTTAGCATCAGGAGAGCGCTATGGCTACACCTTC. It is translated as CASSLASGERYGYTF.

This clonotype showed up just a few times. The V call is TRBV20-1, the J call TRBJ2-7; D is perhaps TRBD1 (5 bases). The germline V and J ends were trimmed by 6 bases and 1 base, with 16 bases remaining between them. Germline assignment: CDR1 DFQATT and CDR2 SNEGSKA (reference sequence). The CDR3 totals 14 residues. Written as DNA, the CDR3 is TGCAGTGCCCTTAAACATAGGGGATCCTACGAGCAGTACGTC. This codes for CSALKHRGSYEQYV.

This clonotype was seen repeatedly, ten times or more. The chain employs TRBV18 and TRBJ1-1; D gene unclear. From germline, CDR1 is KGHSH and CDR2 LQKENI. The CDR3 consists of 12 residues. V was trimmed by 2 bases and J by 5 bases, leaving 6 bases between them. For the CDR3, the DNA is TGTGCCAGCTCACCAAGTCAGACTGAAGCTTTCTTT. It yields the protein CASSPSQTEAFF.

This clonotype was recorded many times. V is TRBV10-3 and J is TRBJ2-7; TRBD2 aligns across 12 bases. V gave up 3 bases and J gave up 0 bases; unmatched junction bases: 3. This CDR3 spans 16 amino acids. Germline V CDR1 and CDR2: ENHRY, SYGVKD. DNA of the CDR3: TGTGCCATCAGTGACCCTAGCGGGAGGGCCTCCTACGAGCAGTACTTC. This encodes CAISDPSGRASYEQYF.

This clonotype was recorded a few times. The chain couples TRBV7-3 to TRBJ2-1, with D possibly TRBD2 on 6 matching bases. Germline-derived CDR1 and CDR2 are SGHTA and FQGTGA. V gave up 5 bases and J gave up 5 bases, with 22 bases separating them. The CDR3 is made up of 17 amino acids. CDR3 residues: CASSPLGSSGTHNEQFF. CDR3 in DNA: TGTGCCAGCAGCCCCTTGGGGAGTAGCGGAACACACAATGAGCAGTTCTTC.

Ten or more counts support this clonotype. The chain is built from TRBV11-3 and TRBJ1-1, with 7 bases matching TRBD1. V shed 3 bases and J 0 bases; nucleotides not matched to a gene: 7. CDR3 length: 16 amino acids. Germline CDR1 is SGHNT and CDR2 is YENEEA. Here the CDR3 reads CASSFDSGTVNTEAFF. The CDR3 nucleotides are TGTGCCAGCAGCTTCGATTCCGGGACAGTGAACACTGAAGCTTTCTTT.